Reported below is one T cell receptor beta chain. RNA transcripts were the template for amplifying TCR beta CDR3 regions. HTBI primers were used for first-round RT-PCR of the TCR CDR3. TCRdb reprocessed the multiplex PCR reads with MiXCR, giving one entry per CDR3 protein. The repertoire holds about 360,000 distinct CDR3 sequences, with around 14% as singletons. The CDR3 runs 15 residues. Germline V gene lookup returns CDR1 MNHEY and CDR2 SVGEGT. Trimming removed 1 base from V and 2 bases from J, with 9 bases in between. This sample was taken from a study of T cells in Graves' hyperthyroidism and ophthalmopathy. Whole-study context: Blood was drawn when the patient was first diagnosed and still untreated.

Researchers defined stable Graves' hyperthyroidism as no ophthalmopathy progression within 18 months. This receptor was taken from a woman in her late teens or twenties with Graves' hyperthyroidism. The sample taken for sequencing was blood. The chain has TRBV6-2 or TRBV6-3 and TRBJ1-3; possible D gene TRBD1, 6 bases. The CDR3: CASSYYRAAGNTIYF. The CDR3 region has the DNA TGTGCCAGCAGTTACTACAGGGCGGCTGGAAACACCATATATTTT.